The source of this TCR beta chain is a study of cytomegalovirus exposure and HLA in healthy donors. Study-wide results and limits: Later examination showed HLA-associated TCR beta chains had greater clonal expansion than equally common others. In a later analysis, TCR beta V- and J-gene trimming showed a link to a missense DCLRE1C variant. 150 or so TCR beta chains were listed as cytomegalovirus-associated. It was assumed in the presence/absence analyses that sequencing depth was roughly uniform across donors.

On this clone: Antigen specificity is unknown.

PCR used 60 Vbeta primers and 13 Jbeta primers. Data came from immunoSEQ multiplex PCR; TCRdb stores just in-frame clones and leaves some out. This table holds around 130,000 clones, approximately 80% found once. The CDR3 is 18 amino acids. In germline, CDR1 is SGHRS, CDR2 YFSETQ. V lost 2 bases, J lost 2 bases, and 20 bases lay in between. The chain employs TRBV5-1 and TRBJ2-1; perhaps TRBD1 as D (5 bases). The TCR comes from a woman aged 55-75 years in good health and CMV-seronegative. The specimen sequenced was PBMCs. The CDR3, as DNA: TGCGCCAGCAGCTTCTTTTGGCGGATGGACATTACCTACAATGAGCAGTTCTTC. Its translation: CASSFFWRMDITYNEQFF.